This record covers a single T cell receptor beta chain. Antigen unknown. TCRdb ran MiXCR on the reads and lists one entry per CDR3 protein. The sample records roughly 720,000 distinct CDR3 sequences, approximately 40% being singletons. CDR3 length: 15 amino acids. Between the trimmed V and J ends, which lost 3 bases and 4 bases, there was a span of 18 bases. Per the germline V gene, CDR1 is DFQATT and CDR2 is SNEGSKA (reference sequence). This entry belongs to a study of T cell repertoires in cytomegalovirus infection. Overall study results and limits: In two of eight donors, the top clonotype was HLA-C-restricted CMV-specific.

The TCR sequence derives from a human donor in good health (CMV status not recorded). Some clones in this sample may be carry-over from other donors' samples. This chain connects TRBV20-1 to TRBJ2-5, with unresolved D. Sequencing was done on a sample of PBMCs. For the CDR3, the DNA is TGCAGTGCTAGTTCCCTGGGATCTTTGGGAGAGACCCAGTACTTC. This sequence encodes CSASSLGSLGETQYF.